Following are 21 T cell receptor beta chains from one sample sequenced in a study of monozygotic twins with inflammatory bowel disease. TCRdb processed the 5' RACE reads again and assigns one entry to each CDR3 protein, with no DNA. The record lists over 90,000 distinct CDR3 sequences, of which the ten most abundant hold 1.5% to 2%. The sample comprised blood. The receptor source for this set is a human donor with ulcerative colitis or Crohn's disease, or a healthy co-twin of an affected twin (not recorded which).

The chain combines TRBV6-5 with TRBJ2-3; TCRdb proposes TRBD1, but this gene call is untestable without DNA. This CDR3 contains 15 residues. CDR1 and CDR2 from the germline V gene are MNHEY and SVGAGI. CDR3 region: CASSYVVGVTDTQYF.

This sequence joins TRBV29-1 and TRBJ1-1. Germline V gene lookup returns CDR1 SQVTM and CDR2 ANQGSEA. The CDR3 is 13 amino acids. CDR3 sequence: CSVEPRVTTEAFF.

The CDR3 loop reads CASRQDPSGEQFF. V usage is TRBV12-3 or TRBV12-4 and J usage is TRBJ2-1; TCRdb's assignment of TRBD1 cannot be checked, as there is no DNA. The CDR3 sequence is 13 residues long.

V usage is TRBV7-9 and J usage is TRBJ1-1; TCRdb returns TRBD1, unconfirmable since there is no DNA. This CDR3 comprises 13 residues. Germline CDR1 SEHNR, CDR2 FQNEAQ (reference sequence). CDR3 sequence reads: CASSSRGSTEAFF.

J is TRBJ2-7 and V is TRBV5-6; checking the TCRdb D call of TRBD2 is not possible without DNA. The CDR3 is 15 amino acids. Germline assignment: CDR1 SGHDT and CDR2 YYEEEE. The CDR3 spells CASSLTSGTAHEQYF.

The chain joins TRBV12-3 or TRBV12-4 to TRBJ2-7. This CDR3 is built from 13 residues. The CDR3 is CASNIGGYYEQYF.

The rearrangement uses TRBV6-5 and TRBJ2-7; as DNA is missing, the TRBD2 call by TCRdb cannot be tested. The CDR3 runs to 16 residues. Looked up from germline, CDR1 is MNHEY and CDR2 is SVGAGI. This chain's CDR3 is CASSSSTSGRPYEQYF.

The chain's CDR3 is CASSETGPNTGELFF. This chain uses TRBV9 with TRBJ2-2; TCRdb picks TRBD1, but there is no DNA to check that call. CDR3 size: 15 residues. The germline V gene has CDR1 SGDLS and CDR2 YYNGEE. The entire variable domain, with the rest obtained from reference TRBV9 and TRBJ2-2, is as follows: DSGVTQTPKHLITATGQRVTLRCSPRSGDLSVYWYQQSLDQGLQFLIQYYNGEERAKGNILERFSAQQFPDLHSELNLSSLELGDSALYFCASSETGPNTGELFFGEGSRLTVL.

J is TRBJ2-1 and V is TRBV20-1; with no DNA, the TCRdb D assignment of TRBD1 cannot be verified. Per the germline V gene, CDR1 is DFQATT and CDR2 is SNEGSKA (reference sequence). The CDR3 spans 13 residues. The CDR3 sequence is CSAPGGWGNEQFF.

The chain carries TRBV12-2 and TRBJ2-2; TCRdb selects TRBD1, and the lack of DNA leaves this call unchecked. TRBV12-2 is labeled a pseudogene. CDR3 length: 15 residues. The CDR3 is CASRFSQGLGGELFF.

The rearrangement uses TRBV3-1 and TRBJ2-4; there is no DNA to check the TCRdb D call of TRBD1. CDR1 is LGHDT, CDR2 YNNKEL, per germline (reference sequence). The CDR3 sequence is 15 residues long. CDR3 region: CASRYRAEGRNIQYF.

The chain recombines TRBV7-9 with TRBJ2-7. CDR1 SEHNR and CDR2 FQNEAQ come from the germline V gene (reference sequence). The CDR3 loop spans 15 amino acids. CDR3 region: CASSLTAGEYYEQYF.

The V call is TRBV27, the J call TRBJ2-7; the D call from TCRdb, TRBD1, cannot be confirmed without DNA. This CDR3 region has 17 residues. From germline, CDR1 is MNHEY and CDR2 SMNVEV (reference sequence). This chain's CDR3 is CASSLSSGSLSFSEQYF.

The chain links TRBV6-1 to TRBJ1-6. Per the germline V gene, CDR1 is MNHNS and CDR2 is SASEGT. The CDR3 runs 14 residues. CDR3 in amino acids: CASSESWVGSPLHF.

V usage is TRBV3-1 and J usage is TRBJ2-1. Germline CDR1 reads LGHDT; CDR2 reads YNNKEL (reference sequence). The CDR3 contains 17 residues. CDR3 sequence: CASSQSAGSLSYNEQFF.

The chain carries TRBV27 and TRBJ2-2; TCRdb's D call of TRBD1 is untestable without DNA. This CDR3 contains 18 residues. In germline, CDR1 is MNHEY, CDR2 SMNVEV (reference sequence). The CDR3 sequence is CASSLSTGGKGDTGELFF.

This chain uses TRBV2 with TRBJ1-1. Germline values: CDR1 SNHLY, CDR2 FYNNEI. This CDR3 has 14 amino acids. CDR3 sequence reads: CASSSTTRNTEAFF.

The chain joins TRBV5-1 to TRBJ2-3; without DNA, the TCRdb call of TRBD2 cannot be checked. Germline lookup yields CDR1 SGHRS and CDR2 YFSETQ. The CDR3 consists of 15 residues. CDR3 in amino acids: CASSLLGPPTDTQYF.

This chain links TRBV12-3 or TRBV12-4 with TRBJ1-5. The CDR3 runs to 15 residues. CDR3 loop: CASSPLMGSNQPQHF.

The chain combines TRBV7-8 with TRBJ2-5; lacking DNA, the TRBD2 call made by TCRdb goes unchecked. This CDR3 comprises 14 residues. Germline loops: CDR1 SGHVS, CDR2 FQNEAQ. The CDR3 sequence is CASSLASGRETQYF.

The V call is TRBV18, the J call TRBJ1-1; the D call of TRBD1 rests on TCRdb alone, since no DNA is present to check it. This CDR3 spans 14 amino acids. CDR1 is KGHSH, CDR2 LQKENI, per germline. The CDR3 region is CASSPMTGFTEAFF.